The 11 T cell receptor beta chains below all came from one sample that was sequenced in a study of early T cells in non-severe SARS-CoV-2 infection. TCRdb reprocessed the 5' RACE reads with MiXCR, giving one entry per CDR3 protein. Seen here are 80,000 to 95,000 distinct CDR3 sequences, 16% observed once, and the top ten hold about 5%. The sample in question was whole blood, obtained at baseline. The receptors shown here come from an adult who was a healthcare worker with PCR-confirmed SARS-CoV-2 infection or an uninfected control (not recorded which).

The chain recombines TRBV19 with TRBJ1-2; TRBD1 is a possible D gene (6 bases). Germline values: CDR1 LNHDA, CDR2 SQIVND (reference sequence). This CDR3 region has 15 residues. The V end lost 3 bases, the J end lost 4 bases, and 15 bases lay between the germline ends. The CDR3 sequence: CASSIEGRGIYGYTF. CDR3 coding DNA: TGTGCCAGTAGTATTGAAGGCAGGGGAATCTATGGCTACACCTTC.

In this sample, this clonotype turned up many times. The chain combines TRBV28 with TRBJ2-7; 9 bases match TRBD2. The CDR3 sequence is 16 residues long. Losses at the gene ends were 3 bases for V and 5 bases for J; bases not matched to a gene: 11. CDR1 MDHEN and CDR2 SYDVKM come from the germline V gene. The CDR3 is CASSLAWASGNHEQYF. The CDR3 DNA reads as TGTGCCAGCAGTTTGGCTTGGGCTAGCGGGAACCACGAGCAGTACTTC.

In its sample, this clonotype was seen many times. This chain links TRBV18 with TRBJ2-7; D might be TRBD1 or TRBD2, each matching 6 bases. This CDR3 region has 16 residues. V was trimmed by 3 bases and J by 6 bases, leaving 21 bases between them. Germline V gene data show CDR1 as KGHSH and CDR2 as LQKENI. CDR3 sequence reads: CASSPPVLQGRFEQYF. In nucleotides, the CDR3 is TGTGCCAGCTCACCCCCTGTATTGCAGGGGAGGTTCGAGCAGTACTTC. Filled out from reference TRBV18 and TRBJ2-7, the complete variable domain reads NAGVMQNPRHLVRRRGQEARLRCSPMKGHSHVYWYRQLPEEGLKFMVYLQKENIIDESGMPKERFSAEFPKEGPSILRIQQVVRGDSAAYFCASSPPVLQGRFEQYFGPGTRLTVT.

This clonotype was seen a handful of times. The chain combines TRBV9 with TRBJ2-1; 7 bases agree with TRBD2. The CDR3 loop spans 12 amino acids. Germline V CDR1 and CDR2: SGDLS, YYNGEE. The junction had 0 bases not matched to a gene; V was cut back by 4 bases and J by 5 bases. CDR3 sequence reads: CASSLADNEQFF. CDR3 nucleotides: TGTGCCAGCAGCCTAGCGGACAATGAGCAGTTCTTC.

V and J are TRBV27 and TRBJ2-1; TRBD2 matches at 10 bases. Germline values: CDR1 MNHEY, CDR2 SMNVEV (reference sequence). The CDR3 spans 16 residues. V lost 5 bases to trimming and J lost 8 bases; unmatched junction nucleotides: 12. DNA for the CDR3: TGTGCCAGCAGTCCCACAGCTAGCGGGAGCTTGGATGAGCAGTTCTTC. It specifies CASSPTASGSLDEQFF.

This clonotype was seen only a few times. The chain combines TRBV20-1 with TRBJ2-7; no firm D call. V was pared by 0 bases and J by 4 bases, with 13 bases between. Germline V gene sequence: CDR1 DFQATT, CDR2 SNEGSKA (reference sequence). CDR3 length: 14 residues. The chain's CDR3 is CSARDLRVHYEQYF. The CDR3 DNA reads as TGCAGTGCTAGAGATTTACGGGTTCATTACGAGCAGTACTTC.

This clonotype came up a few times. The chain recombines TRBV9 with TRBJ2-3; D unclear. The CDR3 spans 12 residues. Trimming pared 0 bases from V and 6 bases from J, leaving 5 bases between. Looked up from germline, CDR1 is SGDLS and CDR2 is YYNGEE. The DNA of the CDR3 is TGTGCCAGCAGCGTAGAAGGGGATACGCAGTATTTT. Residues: CASSVEGDTQYF.

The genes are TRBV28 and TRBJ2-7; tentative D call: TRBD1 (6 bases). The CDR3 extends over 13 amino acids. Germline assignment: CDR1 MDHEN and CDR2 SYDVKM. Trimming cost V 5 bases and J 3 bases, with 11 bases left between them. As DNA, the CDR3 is TGTGCCAGCAGTGAAGGGGGTGACTACGAGCAGTACTTC. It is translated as CASSEGGDYEQYF.

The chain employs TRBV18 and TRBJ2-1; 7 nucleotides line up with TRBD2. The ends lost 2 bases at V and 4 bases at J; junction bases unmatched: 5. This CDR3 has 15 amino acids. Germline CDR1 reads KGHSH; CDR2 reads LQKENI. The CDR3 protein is CASSPISGEYNEQFF. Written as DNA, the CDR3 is TGTGCCAGCTCACCAATAAGCGGGGAATACAATGAGCAGTTCTTC. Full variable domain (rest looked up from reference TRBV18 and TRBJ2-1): NAGVMQNPRHLVRRRGQEARLRCSPMKGHSHVYWYRQLPEEGLKFMVYLQKENIIDESGMPKERFSAEFPKEGPSILRIQQVVRGDSAAYFCASSPISGEYNEQFFGPGTRLTVL.

CDR3 sequence: CASSFAENSPLHF. CDR3 nucleotides: TGTGCCAGCAGTTTTGCAGAGAATTCACCCCTCCACTTT. J is TRBJ1-6 and V is TRBV28; D is undetermined. Germline V gene data show CDR1 as MDHEN and CDR2 as SYDVKM. Between the trimmed V and J ends, which lost 3 bases and 7 bases, there was a span of 7 bases. This CDR3 comprises 13 residues.

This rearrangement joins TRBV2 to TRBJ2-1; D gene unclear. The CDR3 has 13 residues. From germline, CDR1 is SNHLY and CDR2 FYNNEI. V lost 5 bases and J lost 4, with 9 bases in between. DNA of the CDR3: TGTGCCAGCAGTCCATCTAGGTACAATGAGCAGTTCTTC. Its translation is CASSPSRYNEQFF.